The clone carrying this TCR beta chain is deemed medium-sized. Its cognate antigen is unknown. This sample stems from a study of type 1 regulatory T cells. Study-level background: An in vitro protocol generated T-allo10, a Tr1-enriched, alloantigen-specific CD4 T cell product.

Germline assignment: CDR1 MNHNS and CDR2 SASEGT. Trimming removed 4 bases from V and 0 bases from J, with 10 bases in between. This CDR3 is built from 15 residues. TCRdb reanalysed the reads using MiXCR and keeps one entry per CDR3 protein. This repertoire shows several thousand distinct CDR3 sequences, 33% found once; its top ten account for roughly a quarter. Findings and limits, study-wide: Type 1 regulatory T cells had a more restricted TCR repertoire than non-type 1 regulatory T cells.

The sequence was obtained from a human donor in good health. The material sequenced was cultured type 1 regulatory T (Tr1) cells, either the whole culture or a sorted fraction (not recorded which). The J gene is TRBJ2-1, the V gene TRBV6-1, with no clear D. The CDR3, as DNA: TGTGCCAGCAGTGTCTTGGGCAGCTCCTACAATGAGCAGTTCTTC. Amino acid sequence: CASSVLGSSYNEQFF.